Listed here are 32 T cell receptor beta chains from one sample, sequenced in a study of vaccination and CD4 T cells after COVID-19 (dated by TCRdb to the early 2020s). The treatment or condition label of this sample denotes: approximately nine-day PBMC culture with coronavirus spike peptide pools or control peptides (ViraFEST assay). No cognate antigen is known for these TCRs. Libraries were prepared through PCR. Sequencing was carried out with an Illumina iSeq 100. DNA from cultured CD4+ T cells was subjected to TCR sequencing with the Oncomine TCR Beta short-read assay at the Johns Hopkins FTIC core. In TCRdb, the public reads were trimmed at Q25 with fastp and aligned with MiXCR, with productive beta chains retained. Every CDR3 protein is listed once, alongside the most common genes and DNA of its rows. This sample holds over 14,000 distinct CDR3 sequences; over 50% were observed only once. The ten largest clones take up around an eighth of the sample.

The sample taken for sequencing was CD4+ T cells from blood, cultured in vitro. Receptor source: a human donor who had recovered from COVID-19.

This clonotype was observed a handful of times. The gene calls are TRBV12-3 or TRBV12-4 and TRBJ1-3; weak D call: TRBD1 (6 bases). The CDR3 runs 12 residues. V lost 6 bases, J lost 8 bases, and 11 bases lay in between. CDR3 residues: CASRGGRDTIYF. CDR3 in DNA: TGTGCCAGCAGGGGGGGCAGGGACACCATATATTTT.

The chain is built from TRBV6-1 and TRBJ2-7; the match to TRBD1 covers 9 bases. This CDR3 spans 14 amino acids. J was trimmed by 2 bases and V by 8 bases; bases with no gene match: 7. Per germline, CDR1 MNHNS and CDR2 SASEGT. The CDR3: CASSPGQGTYEQYF. CDR3 bases: TGTGCCAGCTCCCCGGGACAGGGAACCTACGAGCAGTACTTC.

The chain joins TRBV6-1 to TRBJ1-5, with TRBD1 matching over 10 bases. The CDR3 consists of 16 residues. With 4 bases clipped from V and 2 bases from J, the junction kept 5 bases outside the gene matches. Germline lookup yields CDR1 MNHNS and CDR2 SASEGT. The CDR3 here is CASSGTGGLGNQPQHF. The CDR3 region has the DNA TGTGCCAGCAGTGGGACAGGGGGTTTGGGCAATCAGCCCCAGCATTTT.

Regarding this clonotype: One end of the junction fails to match germline, which may point to a read error. The gene calls are TRBV28 and TRBJ2-1; 13 bases align to TRBD2. The V gene's germline CDR1 is MDHEN and CDR2 SYDVKM. This CDR3 has 14 amino acids. CDR3 protein: CASSGLAGANEQSF. DNA for the CDR3: TGTGCCAGCAGTGGACTAGCGGGGGCGAATGAGCAGTCCTTC.

This clonotype was observed a handful of times. The CDR3 nucleotides read TGTGCCAGCAGCTCAGAGCGGCTGACCACAGATACGCAGTATTTT. This translates into CASSSERLTTDTQYF. The chain has TRBV7-8 and TRBJ2-3; D may be TRBD2 (5 bases). The CDR3 contains 15 residues. V gave up 4 bases and J gave up 2 bases, with 13 bases separating them. The germline V gene encodes CDR1 SGHVS and CDR2 FQNEAQ.

The CDR3 loop is CASSLGWPPATQYF. The CDR3 DNA is TGTGCCAGCAGCCTGGGTTGGCCGCCAGCTACGCAGTATTTT. J is TRBJ2-3 and V is TRBV27; unclear D gene. Trimming left V 6 bases short and J 8 bases short, with 18 bases between. Germline loops: CDR1 MNHEY, CDR2 SMNVEV (reference sequence). The CDR3 sequence is 14 residues long.

This sequence joins TRBV20-1 and TRBJ1-5, with D possibly TRBD1 on 5 matching bases. The CDR3 contains 13 residues. V lost 3 bases to trimming and J lost 7 bases, with 13 bases between them. Germline CDR1 DFQATT, CDR2 SNEGSKA (reference sequence). As DNA, the CDR3 is TGCAGTGCTAGGGGCAGGGAAGGCCAGCCCCAGCATTTT. This codes for CSARGREGQPQHF.

The chain uses TRBV6-4 and TRBJ1-2; D perhaps matches TRBD1 (6 bases). From germline, CDR1 is MRHNA and CDR2 SNTAGT. With 8 bases removed from V and 4 bases from J, the gap between germline ends came to 29 bases. The CDR3 has 18 amino acids. The CDR3 sequence: CASRPYSGEAGGIYGYTF. CDR3 coding DNA: TGTGCCAGCCGGCCCTATTCGGGTGAGGCGGGGGGCATCTATGGCTACACCTTC.

The rearrangement joins TRBV18 to TRBJ2-3; D gene uncertain. The germline gives CDR1 KGHSH, CDR2 LQKENI. V was cut by 0 bases and J by 0 bases, with 10 bases left in between. The CDR3 has 16 amino acids. CDR3 in amino acids: CASSPPIEQSTDTQYF. The CDR3 region has the DNA TGTGCCAGCTCACCACCTATAGAACAGAGCACAGATACGCAGTATTTT.

This chain joins TRBV6-1 and TRBJ2-4, with unresolved D. Trimming pared 5 bases from V and 6 bases from J, leaving 11 bases between. CDR1 is MNHNS and CDR2 is SASEGT in the germline V gene. This CDR3 spans 13 amino acids. CDR3: CASSNGPGNIQYF. The CDR3 DNA is TGTGCCAGCAGTAACGGTCCTGGAAACATTCAGTACTTC.

V usage is TRBV24-1 and J usage is TRBJ1-1; TRBD1 matches 8 bases. J lost 4 bases, V lost 7 bases, and 4 bases had no gene match. CDR3 length: 13 amino acids. Germline assignment: CDR1 KGHDR and CDR2 SFDVKD. DNA of the CDR3: TGTGCCACCAGCTTTCAGGGGGCCACTGAAGCTTTCTTT. Translated, it gives CATSFQGATEAFF.

This clonotype was detected a few times. J is TRBJ2-1 and V is TRBV7-2, with 7 bases aligning to TRBD2. The J call may be wrong; the DNA end is better matched by TRBJ2-7. The CDR3 length is 15 residues. The germline CDR1 and CDR2 sequences are SGHTA and FQGNSA. This CDR3 reads CASSLGRDYTYEQYF. The CDR3 DNA sequence: TGTGCCAGCAGCTTGGGCCGGGACTATACCTACGAGCAGTACTTC.

In its sample, this clonotype was seen a few times. The V and J genes are TRBV10-3 and TRBJ1-5; 9 bases match TRBD1. The germline V gene encodes CDR1 ENHRY and CDR2 SYGVKD. The CDR3 sequence is 14 residues long. The V segment lost 10 bases and the J segment 3 bases; nucleotides outside the gene matches: 7. Here the CDR3 DNA reads TGTGCCACCAGCCGGGACAGGGCCAATCAGCCCCAGCATTTT. The encoded protein is CATSRDRANQPQHF.

The V gene is TRBV24-1, the J gene TRBJ2-5, with 13 bases fitting TRBD2. CDR1 and CDR2 (germline): KGHDR, SFDVKD. Trimming took 4 bases from V and 3 from J; bases not matched to a gene: 4. This CDR3 is 16 amino acids long. The CDR3: CATSDPGLAGEETQYF. The CDR3 coding sequence is TGTGCCACCAGTGACCCCGGACTAGCGGGAGAAGAGACCCAGTACTTC.

This clonotype was seen a few times. CDR3 sequence reads: CSARPGRGARQETQYF. DNA for the CDR3: TGCAGTGCTAGACCAGGTCGGGGGGCGCGGCAAGAGACCCAGTACTTC. J is TRBJ2-5 and V is TRBV20-1; possibly TRBD2 for D (7 bases). V was clipped by 2 bases and J by 2 bases, with 18 bases between them. The CDR3 is 16 amino acids. Per germline, CDR1 DFQATT and CDR2 SNEGSKA (reference sequence).

The chain employs TRBV6-1 and TRBJ1-1; 7 bases map to TRBD1. The germline V gene has CDR1 MNHNS and CDR2 SASEGT. Trimming at V came to 10 bases and at J to 6 bases, leaving 14 bases not matched to a gene. The length of the CDR3 is 14 residues. CDR3 sequence reads: CATRAGRGIAEAFF. CDR3 nucleotides: TGTGCCACCCGGGCCGGCAGGGGGATTGCTGAAGCTTTCTTT.

This chain links TRBV5-1 with TRBJ1-1, with D perhaps TRBD1 (5 bases). Germline V gene sequence: CDR1 SGHRS, CDR2 YFSETQ. The CDR3 covers 15 residues. With 1 base removed from V and 1 base from J, the gap between germline ends came to 11 bases. The CDR3 nucleotides read TGCGCCAGCAGCTTGAGGAGTACAGGGAACACTGAAGCTTTCTTT. Its translation is CASSLRSTGNTEAFF.

The CDR3, as DNA: TGTGCCTGGAGTCGGAGGACGGACAGCTATGGCTACACCTTC. It yields the protein CAWSRRTDSYGYTF. The chain combines TRBV30 with TRBJ1-2; D might be TRBD1 (6 bases). V dropped 2 bases and J dropped 4 bases, with 14 bases sitting between them. This CDR3 comprises 14 residues. The germline gives CDR1 GTSNPN, CDR2 SVGIG (reference sequence).

This chain uses TRBV10-3 with TRBJ1-2, with a tentative D call TRBD1 (5 bases). Trimming pared 4 bases from V and 2 bases from J, leaving 5 bases between. This CDR3 has 12 amino acids. Per the germline V gene, CDR1 is ENHRY and CDR2 is SYGVKD. CDR3 bases: TGTGCCATCAGTGGACAGAACTATGGCTACACCTTC. It is translated as CAISGQNYGYTF.

J is TRBJ2-7 and V is TRBV28; 7 bases line up with TRBD2. The CDR3 spans 13 residues. The V segment lost 8 bases and the J segment 6 bases; nucleotides outside the gene matches: 10. Germline CDR1 MDHEN, CDR2 SYDVKM. The CDR3 bases are TGTGCCAGCTCGGAGGGAGGGAATGGCGAGCAGTACTTC. Translation: CASSEGGNGEQYF.

J is TRBJ2-7 and V is TRBV20-1; 9 bases line up with TRBD2. This CDR3 contains 17 residues. Trimming at V came to 6 bases and at J to 0 bases, leaving 15 bases not matched to a gene. The germline CDR1 and CDR2 sequences are DFQATT and SNEGSKA (reference sequence). CDR3 in amino acids: CSADTGIAGVGSYEQYF. Written as DNA, the CDR3 is TGCAGTGCCGATACGGGGATAGCGGGAGTTGGCTCCTACGAGCAGTACTTC.

This sequence joins TRBV7-2 and TRBJ2-7; 11 bases line up with TRBD2. The CDR3 totals 16 residues. The germline CDR1 and CDR2 sequences are SGHTA and FQGNSA. V dropped 5 bases and J dropped 7; count of bases not matched to a gene: 13. CDR3 sequence: CASSQGLAAAGWEQYF. CDR3 nucleotides: TGTGCCAGCAGCCAGGGACTAGCGGCAGCTGGTTGGGAGCAGTACTTC.

CDR3 in DNA: TGTGCCAGCAGCGTTTATAGCGGCAATGAGCAGTTCTTC. Its protein is CASSVYSGNEQFF. The chain employs TRBV9 and TRBJ2-1; weak D call: TRBD2 (6 bases). This CDR3 is 13 amino acids long. Germline values: CDR1 SGDLS, CDR2 YYNGEE. The V end lost 2 bases, the J end lost 6 bases, and 9 bases lay between the germline ends.

The V and J genes are TRBV12-3 or TRBV12-4 and TRBJ2-3; 7 nucleotides agree with TRBD1. CDR3 length: 14 amino acids. Trimming at V came to 6 bases and at J to 3 bases, leaving 6 bases not matched to a gene. This CDR3 reads CASSTGVVTDTQYF. The CDR3 nucleotides read TGTGCCAGCAGCACAGGGGTCGTGACAGATACGCAGTATTTT.

The V gene is TRBV11-2, the J gene TRBJ2-3, with 9 bases fitting TRBD2. The length of the CDR3 is 12 residues. Germline-derived CDR1 and CDR2 are SGHAT and FQNNGV. The CDR3 loop is CASGRLTDTQYF. The CDR3 nucleotides are TGTGCAAGCGGGAGGTTAACAGATACGCAGTATTTT.

This clonotype was observed a few times. V gene TRBV7-2 combines with J gene TRBJ1-1; TRBD1 agrees at 8 bases. This CDR3 spans 15 amino acids. Germline lookup yields CDR1 SGHTA and CDR2 FQGNSA. The junction had 7 bases not matched to a gene; V was cut back by 7 bases and J by 0 bases. DNA for the CDR3: TGTGCCAGCACATTCCAGACAGGGGTGAACACTGAAGCTTTCTTT. Protein: CASTFQTGVNTEAFF.

The chain is built from TRBV7-8 and TRBJ1-1; a possible D gene is TRBD1 (6 bases). The CDR3 is 14 amino acids. Germline CDR1 reads SGHVS; CDR2 reads FQNEAQ. Deletions cut 1 base from V and 1 base from J, with 7 bases between. CDR3 nucleotides: TGTGCCAGCAGCTTAGTAGGGGGGAACACTGAAGCTTTCTTT. Residues: CASSLVGGNTEAFF.

The rearrangement links TRBV21-1 to TRBJ1-2; the D segment call TRBD1 is taken from the table without a DNA check. TRBV21-1 is an annotated pseudogene. The CDR3 covers 14 residues. The CDR3 DNA sequence: TGTGCCAGCAGCAAAGCGCAGGGACAGTATGGCTACACCTTC. It codes for CASSKAQGQYGYTF.

This clonotype has more than one count but fewer than ten. J is TRBJ1-6 and V is TRBV28, with 7 bases matching TRBD1. V shed 11 bases and J 5 bases; nucleotides not matched to a gene: 6. The CDR3 extends over 13 amino acids. Germline-derived CDR1 and CDR2 are MDHEN and SYDVKM. CDR3 in DNA: TGTGCCGGTAGACAGGGTAATAATTCACCCCTCCACTTT. It yields the protein CAGRQGNNSPLHF.

The rearrangement links TRBV20-1 to TRBJ1-1, with D perhaps matching TRBD1 (6 bases). V was pared by 8 bases and J by 6 bases, with 16 bases between. The CDR3 contains 12 residues. The V gene's germline CDR1 is DFQATT and CDR2 SNEGSKA (reference sequence). The CDR3 protein is CSTLSGTSEAFF. As DNA, the CDR3 is TGCAGTACGCTATCCGGGACATCTGAAGCTTTCTTT.

This clonotype was observed once. The chain joins TRBV20-1 to TRBJ2-3, with D perhaps being TRBD1 or TRBD2 (6 bases each). The CDR3 is 17 residues long. Germline CDR1 and CDR2: DFQATT and SNEGSKA (reference sequence). The V gene lost 6 bases and the J gene lost 1 base, with 23 bases spanning the gap. The CDR3 is CSAVRRGWPSRTDTQYF. The CDR3 DNA reads TGCAGTGCCGTCAGGAGGGGGTGGCCTAGTCGCACAGATACGCAGTATTTT.

The gene calls are TRBV19 and TRBJ2-5, with TRBD2 matching 10 bases. The junction had 1 base not matched to a gene; V was cut back by 4 bases and J by 2 bases. The CDR3 extends over 14 amino acids. The V gene's germline CDR1 is LNHDA and CDR2 SQIVND (reference sequence). The CDR3 spells CASSRTSGQETQYF. The CDR3 coding sequence is TGTGCCAGTAGTAGGACTAGCGGACAAGAGACCCAGTACTTC.